This T cell receptor beta chain came from a study of blood T cell repertoires in COVID-19. Study summary: Specimens from acute and convalescent COVID-19 originated in the United States, Italy and Spain. T cells, B-cell-depleted T cells, or PBMCs provided the cDNA or gDNA that served as material.

V lost 5 bases, J lost 7 bases, and 27 bases lay in between. The CDR3 runs 18 residues. In germline, CDR1 is MNHEY, CDR2 SMNVEV (reference sequence). Clones were read by immunoSEQ multiplex PCR, and TCRdb kept only the in-frame ones, dropping some. In the table there are a few hundred thousand clones, approximately 91% of which are singletons. The chain recombines TRBV27 with TRBJ2-1; D is uncertain. The receptor comes from a woman in her 40s who had recovered from COVID-19. The source material was peripheral blood. CDR3 in DNA: TGTGCCAGCAGTCCAAATCCCCCCCTAGTTTTGTACAAGAATGAGCAGTTCTTC. Protein product: CASSPNPPLVLYKNEQFF.